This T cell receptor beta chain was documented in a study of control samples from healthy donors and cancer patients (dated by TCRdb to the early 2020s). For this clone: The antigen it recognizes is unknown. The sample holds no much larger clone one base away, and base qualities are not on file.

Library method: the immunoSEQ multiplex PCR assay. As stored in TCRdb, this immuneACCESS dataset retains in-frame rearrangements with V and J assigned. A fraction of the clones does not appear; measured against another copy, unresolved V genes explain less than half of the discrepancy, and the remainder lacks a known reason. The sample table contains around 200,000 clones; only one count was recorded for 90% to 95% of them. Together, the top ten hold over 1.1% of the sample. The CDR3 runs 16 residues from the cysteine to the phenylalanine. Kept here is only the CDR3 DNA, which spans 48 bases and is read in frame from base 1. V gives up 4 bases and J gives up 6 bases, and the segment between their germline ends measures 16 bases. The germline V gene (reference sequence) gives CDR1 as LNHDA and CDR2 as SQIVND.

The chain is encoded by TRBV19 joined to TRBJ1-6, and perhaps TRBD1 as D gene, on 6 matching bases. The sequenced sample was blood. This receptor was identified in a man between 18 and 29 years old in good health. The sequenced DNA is TGTGCCAGTAGTAAGTCACAGGGTGTGGGTAATTCACCCCTCCACTTT. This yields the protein CASSKSQGVGNSPLHF.